This TCR beta chain came from a study of blood T cell repertoires in COVID-19. Study as a whole: Italy, Spain and the United States were the sources of the convalescent and acute COVID-19 samples. Sample material is recorded as cDNA or gDNA derived from T cells, B-cell-depleted T cells, or PBMCs.

This clone appeared a few times. How the authors handled the data: Quantification of nucleated cells was approximated via reference gene primer amplification. Only in-frame clones appear in the TCRdb table, and some are missing; sequencing was by immunoSEQ multiplex PCR. The DNA was the basis for D and trimming; V, J and clone size are from that table. This sample carries around 37,000 clones, roughly 90% of them seen once, and the ten largest clones take 25%. Germline V CDR1 and CDR2: MGHRA, YSYEKL. The CDR3 has 15 amino acids. The ends were cut back, 1 base at V and 6 bases at J, with 16 bases in the middle.

The material sequenced was peripheral blood. The chain links TRBV4-1 to TRBJ2-7, with no clear D. The receptor was derived from a man aged 55 to 70 with active or convalescent COVID-19. The DNA of the CDR3 is TGCGCCAGCAGCCAAGGCCTGTTCGGTTCGGGCGAGCAGTACTTC. Translating it yields CASSQGLFGSGEQYF.